Sequencing of this TCR beta chain was carried out in a study of blood T cell repertoires in COVID-19. As for the study in general: Donors in the United States, Italy and Spain gave samples during acute or convalescent COVID-19.

The CDR3 is 16 residues long. CDR1 is SQVTM and CDR2 is ANQGSEA in the germline V gene. V lost 7 bases and J lost 0; bases outside the gene matches: 8. Under the authors' procedure: For nucleated cells, counts were estimated from reference gene primer amplification. Using immunoSEQ multiplex PCR, the repertoire was profiled, and TCRdb retains in-frame clones only, with some absent. V and J calls and clone size follow that table, whereas D and trimming were derived from the DNA. The sample holds about 200,000 clones, roughly 80% seen once. The sequenced sample consisted of peripheral blood. This rearrangement joins TRBV29-1 to TRBJ2-6, with 8 bases aligning to TRBD2. This TCR came from a woman older than 75 with COVID-19, enrolled during active disease. The CDR3 loop is CSASEAGVSGANVLTF. DNA for the CDR3: TGCAGCGCCTCGGAAGCGGGGGTCTCTGGGGCCAACGTCCTGACTTTC. The full variable domain, completed using reference TRBV29-1 and TRBJ2-6, is SAVISQKPSRDICQRGTSLTIQCQVDSQVTMMFWYRQQPGQSLTLIATANQGSEATYESGFVIDKFPISRPNLTFSTLTVSNMSPEDSSIYLCSASEAGVSGANVLTFGAGSRLTVL.